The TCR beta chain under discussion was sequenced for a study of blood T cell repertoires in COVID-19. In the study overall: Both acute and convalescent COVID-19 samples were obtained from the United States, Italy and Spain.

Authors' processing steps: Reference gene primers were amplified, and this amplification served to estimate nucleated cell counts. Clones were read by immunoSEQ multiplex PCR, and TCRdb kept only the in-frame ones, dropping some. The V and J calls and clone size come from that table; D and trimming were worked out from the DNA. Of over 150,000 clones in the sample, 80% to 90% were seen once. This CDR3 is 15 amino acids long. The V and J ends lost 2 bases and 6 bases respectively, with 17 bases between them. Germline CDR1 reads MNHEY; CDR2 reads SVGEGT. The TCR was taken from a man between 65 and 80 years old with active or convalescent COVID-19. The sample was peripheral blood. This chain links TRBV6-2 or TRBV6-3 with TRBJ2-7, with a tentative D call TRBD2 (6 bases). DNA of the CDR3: TGTGCCAGCAGTTACATGGGGGGACCCGTCTCCGAGCAGTACTTC. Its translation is CASSYMGGPVSEQYF.